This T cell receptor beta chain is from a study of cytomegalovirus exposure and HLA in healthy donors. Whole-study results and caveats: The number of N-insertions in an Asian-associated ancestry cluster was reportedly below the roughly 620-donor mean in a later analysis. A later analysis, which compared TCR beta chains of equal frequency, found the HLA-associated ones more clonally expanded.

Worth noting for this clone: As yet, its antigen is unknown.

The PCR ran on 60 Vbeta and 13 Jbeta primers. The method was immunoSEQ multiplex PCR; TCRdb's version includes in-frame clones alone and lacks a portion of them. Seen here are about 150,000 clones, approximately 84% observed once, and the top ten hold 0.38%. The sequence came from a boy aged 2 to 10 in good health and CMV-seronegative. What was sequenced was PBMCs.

The CDR3 DNA follows: TGTGCCAGCAGCAGTAGCGGGAGGGCCGTTTACGAGCAGTACTTC. Amino acids: CASSSSGRAVYEQYF. The chain carries TRBV27 and TRBJ2-7; TRBD2 matches at 11 bases. The germline V gene encodes CDR1 MNHEY and CDR2 SMNVEV (reference sequence). CDR3 length: 15 amino acids. The V and J ends lost 6 bases and 4 bases, in that order; junction bases with no gene match: 8.